This TCR beta chain was captured by sequencing in a study of shared clonotypes between healthy human individuals. The wider study: A couple of women and a few men aged 18 to 49 served as donors.

Every donor was a Caucasian adult from Nashville, Tennessee. CDR3 length: 15 amino acids. The germline V gene encodes CDR1 SGHTA and CDR2 FQGNSA. The J segment lost 4 bases and the V segment lost 0 bases, leaving 5 bases of the junction unmatched. Profiling relied on immunoSEQ multiplex PCR, and the TCRdb table lists in-frame clones only, not all of them. Of approximately 500,000 clones listed, 81% are singletons. The TCR was taken from a woman in her thirties or forties in good health. Some clones in this sample may be carry-over from other donors' samples. The chain has TRBV7-2 and TRBJ1-2; 7 bases match TRBD1. Material: PBMCs. The CDR3 loop is CASSLAGGAGYGYTF. CDR3 in DNA: TGTGCCAGCAGCTTAGCAGGGGGCGCCGGCTATGGCTACACCTTC.